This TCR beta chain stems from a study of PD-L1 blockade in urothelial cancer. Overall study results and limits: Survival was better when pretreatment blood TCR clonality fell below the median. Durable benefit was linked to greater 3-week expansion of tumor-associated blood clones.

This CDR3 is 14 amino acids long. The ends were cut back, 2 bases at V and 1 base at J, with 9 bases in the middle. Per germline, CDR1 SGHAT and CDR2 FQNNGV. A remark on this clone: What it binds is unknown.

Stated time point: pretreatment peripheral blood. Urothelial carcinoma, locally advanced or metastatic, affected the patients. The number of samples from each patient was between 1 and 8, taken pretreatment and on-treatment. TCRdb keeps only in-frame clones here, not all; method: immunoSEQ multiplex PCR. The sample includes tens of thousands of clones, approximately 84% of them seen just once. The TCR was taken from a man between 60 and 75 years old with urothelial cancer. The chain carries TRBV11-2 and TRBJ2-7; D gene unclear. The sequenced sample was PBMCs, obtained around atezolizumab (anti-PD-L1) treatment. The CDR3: CASSLNRLSYEQYF. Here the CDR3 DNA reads TGTGCCAGCAGCTTAAATCGGTTGTCCTACGAGCAGTACTTC.